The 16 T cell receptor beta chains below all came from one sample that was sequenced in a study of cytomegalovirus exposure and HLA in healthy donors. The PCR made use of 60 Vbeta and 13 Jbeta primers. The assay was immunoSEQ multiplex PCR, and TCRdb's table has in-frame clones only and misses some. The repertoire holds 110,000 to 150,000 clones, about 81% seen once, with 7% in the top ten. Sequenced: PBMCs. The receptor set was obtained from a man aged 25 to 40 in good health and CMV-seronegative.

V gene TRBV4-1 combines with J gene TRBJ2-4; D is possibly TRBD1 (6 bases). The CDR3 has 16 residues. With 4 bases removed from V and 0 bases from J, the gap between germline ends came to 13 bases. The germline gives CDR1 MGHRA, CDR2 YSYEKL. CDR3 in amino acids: CASSPQGTLAKNIQYF. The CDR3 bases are TGCGCCAGCAGCCCACAGGGAACGCTAGCCAAAAACATTCAGTACTTC.

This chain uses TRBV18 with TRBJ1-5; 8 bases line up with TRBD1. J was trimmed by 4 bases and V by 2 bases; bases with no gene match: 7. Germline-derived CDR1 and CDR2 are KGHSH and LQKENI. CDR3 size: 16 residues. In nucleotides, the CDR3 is TGTGCCAGCTCACCAGGCGGCAGGGGGCCAAATCAGCCCCAGCATTTT. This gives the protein CASSPGGRGPNQPQHF.

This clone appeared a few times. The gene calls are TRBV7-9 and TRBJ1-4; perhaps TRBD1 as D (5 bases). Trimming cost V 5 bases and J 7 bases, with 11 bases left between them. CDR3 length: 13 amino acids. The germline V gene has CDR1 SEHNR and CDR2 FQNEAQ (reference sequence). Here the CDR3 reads CASSRGSGEKLFF. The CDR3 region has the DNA TGTGCCAGCAGCCGGGGGTCGGGTGAAAAACTGTTTTTT.

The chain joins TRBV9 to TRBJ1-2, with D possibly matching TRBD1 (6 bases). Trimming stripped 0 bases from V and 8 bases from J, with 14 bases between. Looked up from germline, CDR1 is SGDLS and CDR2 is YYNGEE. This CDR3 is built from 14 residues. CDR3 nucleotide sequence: TGTGCCAGCAGCGTAGATGGGGGGGCTTGGGGCTACACCTTC. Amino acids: CASSVDGGAWGYTF.

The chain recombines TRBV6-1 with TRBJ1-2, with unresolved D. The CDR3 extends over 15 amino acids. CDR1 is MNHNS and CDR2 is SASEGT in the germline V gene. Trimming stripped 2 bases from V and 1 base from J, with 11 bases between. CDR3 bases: TGTGCCAGCAGTGAACGTAGACAAATTAACTATGGCTACACCTTC. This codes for CASSERRQINYGYTF.

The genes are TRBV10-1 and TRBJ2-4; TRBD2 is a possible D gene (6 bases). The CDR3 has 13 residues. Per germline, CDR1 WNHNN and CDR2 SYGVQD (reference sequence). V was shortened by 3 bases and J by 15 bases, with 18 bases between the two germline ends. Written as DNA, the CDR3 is TGCGCCAGCAGTGATTCCAGCCGCGGGACTGCGTACTTC. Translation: CASSDSSRGTAYF.

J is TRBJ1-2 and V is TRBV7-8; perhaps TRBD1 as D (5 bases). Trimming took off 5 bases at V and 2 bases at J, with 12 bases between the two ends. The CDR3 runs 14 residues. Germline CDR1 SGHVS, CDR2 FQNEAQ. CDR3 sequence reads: CASSPGLENYGYTF. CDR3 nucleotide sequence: TGTGCCAGCAGCCCGGGACTAGAAAACTATGGCTACACCTTC.

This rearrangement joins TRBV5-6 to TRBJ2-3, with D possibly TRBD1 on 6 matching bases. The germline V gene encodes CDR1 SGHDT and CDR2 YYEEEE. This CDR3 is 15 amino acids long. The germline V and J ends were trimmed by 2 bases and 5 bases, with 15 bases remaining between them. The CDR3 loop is CASSFTGQQRDTQYF. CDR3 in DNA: TGTGCCAGCAGCTTTACTGGACAGCAGCGAGATACGCAGTATTTT.

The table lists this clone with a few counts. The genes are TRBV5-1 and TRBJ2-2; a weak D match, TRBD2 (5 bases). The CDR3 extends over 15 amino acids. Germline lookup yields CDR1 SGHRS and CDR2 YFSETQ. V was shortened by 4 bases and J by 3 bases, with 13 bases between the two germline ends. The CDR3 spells CASSLDYDYTGELFF. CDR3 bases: TGCGCCAGCAGCCTAGACTACGACTACACCGGGGAGCTGTTTTTT.

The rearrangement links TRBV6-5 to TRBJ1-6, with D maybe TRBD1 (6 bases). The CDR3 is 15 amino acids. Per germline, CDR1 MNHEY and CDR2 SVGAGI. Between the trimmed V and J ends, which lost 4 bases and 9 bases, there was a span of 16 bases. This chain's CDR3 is CASSWAGDGGSPLHF. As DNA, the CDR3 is TGTGCCAGCAGTTGGGCAGGGGATGGAGGTTCACCCCTCCACTTT.

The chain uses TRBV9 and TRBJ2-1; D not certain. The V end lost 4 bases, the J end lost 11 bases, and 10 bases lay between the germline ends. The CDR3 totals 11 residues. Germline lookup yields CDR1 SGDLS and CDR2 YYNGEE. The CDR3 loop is CASSPGEQQFF. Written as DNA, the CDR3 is TGTGCCAGCAGCCCCGGTGAGCAGCAGTTCTTC.

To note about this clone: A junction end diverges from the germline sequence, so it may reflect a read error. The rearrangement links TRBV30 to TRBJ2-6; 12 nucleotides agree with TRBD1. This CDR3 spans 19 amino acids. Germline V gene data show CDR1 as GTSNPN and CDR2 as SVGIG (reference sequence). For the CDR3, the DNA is TGTGCCTGGACCAATACGGGTGGGACAGGGGGCCCTGGGGCCAACGGCCTGACTTTC. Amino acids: CAWTNTGGTGGPGANGLTF.

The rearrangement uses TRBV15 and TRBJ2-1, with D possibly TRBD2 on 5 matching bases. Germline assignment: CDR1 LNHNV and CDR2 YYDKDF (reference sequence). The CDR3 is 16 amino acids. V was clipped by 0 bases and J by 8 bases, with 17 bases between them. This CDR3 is CATSRDRLGGLDEQFF. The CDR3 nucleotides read TGTGCCACCAGCAGAGATCGGCTAGGAGGCCTCGATGAGCAGTTCTTC.

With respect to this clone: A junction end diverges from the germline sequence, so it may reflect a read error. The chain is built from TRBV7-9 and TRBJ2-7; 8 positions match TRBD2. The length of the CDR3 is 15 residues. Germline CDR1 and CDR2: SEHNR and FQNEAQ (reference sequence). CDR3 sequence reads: CSSSPSLPGGYEQYF. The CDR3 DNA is TGTTCCAGCAGCCCGTCCCTACCGGGAGGGTACGAGCAGTACTTC.

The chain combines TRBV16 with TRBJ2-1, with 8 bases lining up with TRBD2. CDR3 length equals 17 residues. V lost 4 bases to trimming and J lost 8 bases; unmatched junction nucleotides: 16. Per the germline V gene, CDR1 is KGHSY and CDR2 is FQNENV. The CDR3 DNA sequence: TGTGCCAGCAGCCCCTCCCTTAAAGCGGGAGAAGGGTATGAGCAGTTCTTC. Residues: CASSPSLKAGEGYEQFF. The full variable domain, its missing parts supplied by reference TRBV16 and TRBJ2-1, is GEEVAQTPKHLVRGEGQKAKLYCAPIKGHSYVFWYQQVLKNEFKFLISFQNENVFDETGMPKERFSAKCLPNSPCSLEIQATKLEDSAVYFCASSPSLKAGEGYEQFFGPGTRLTVL.

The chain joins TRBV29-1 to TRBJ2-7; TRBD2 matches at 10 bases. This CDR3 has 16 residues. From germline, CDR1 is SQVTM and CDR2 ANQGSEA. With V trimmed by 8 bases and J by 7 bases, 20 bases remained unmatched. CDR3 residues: CSPAGGSGRRREEQYF. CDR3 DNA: TGCAGCCCTGCGGGGGGTAGCGGGAGGAGACGGGAAGAGCAGTACTTC.